A single T cell receptor (beta chain) is shown here with its context. Its antigen remains unidentified. Germline-derived CDR1 and CDR2 are DFQATT and SNEGSKA (reference sequence). Deletions cut 0 bases from V and 9 bases from J, with 9 bases between. This CDR3 has 11 residues. In the authors' workflow: Junction-only immunoSEQ sequences carried no quality scores, so filtering differed. Assay used: immunoSEQ multiplex PCR; TCRdb lists only in-frame clones, some missing. The V and J calls and the clone size are those of that table, but D and trimming were determined from the DNA. Among 550,000 to 650,000 clones, about 95% were seen once, and the ten largest hold 0.11%. The data belong to a study of shared clonotypes between healthy human individuals. Across the study: Aged 18 to 49, the donors were a couple of women and three men.

Terminally differentiated effector memory CD45RA+ cells were excluded from the naive CD8 cells, which were CD45RO-negative and positively selected for CCR7. The study, taken as a whole, reports: In general, naive subsets displayed greater estimated richness than memory subsets did. Clonotypes which were not shared had lower generation probabilities than clonotypes that all four donors shared.

The sequence came from a woman younger than 45 in good health. The sequencing input was naive CD8+ T cells sorted from blood. This sequence joins TRBV20-1 and TRBJ2-7; D may correspond to TRBD1 or TRBD2 (6 bases each). This CDR3 is CSARDEGGQYF. The CDR3 nucleotides read TGCAGTGCTAGAGATGAGGGGGGGCAGTACTTC.